The present T cell receptor (beta chain) was sequenced within a study of CD4 T cells in relation to SARS-CoV-2 and coronaviruses. Details on this clone: Its antigen remains unidentified.

Sequencing was performed with immunoSEQ multiplex PCR; in TCRdb, only in-frame clones are kept and a portion is missing. Of more than 25,000 clones listed, 75% are singletons. The CDR3 consists of 14 residues. CDR1 is MNHEY and CDR2 is SVGAGI in the germline V gene. V shed 5 bases, J shed 3 bases, and the junction held 7 bases outside the gene matches. Unexposed donor CD4+ T cells date from about 2011-2019, before the COVID-19 pandemic. CD4+ T cells were isolated from the cells after around eleven days of culture. Cells permitting, SARS-CoV-2 S/N and four cold-coronavirus spikes were tested on unexposed-donor CD4+ T cells. Study observations and caveats: Crossreactivity was assessed only for spike protein, not other viral proteins.

The chain recombines TRBV6-5 with TRBJ2-7; 7 bases match TRBD1. Specimen: CD4+ T cells from PBMCs, cultured in vitro. This receptor was taken from a human donor in good health. The DNA of the CDR3 is TGTGCCAGCAGTCGGGGACAGTTTAGCTACGAGCAGTACTTC. Encoded protein: CASSRGQFSYEQYF.